What follows describes a single T cell receptor (beta chain). The sample belongs to a study of blood T cell repertoires in COVID-19. Study background: Italy, Spain and the United States were the sources of the convalescent and acute COVID-19 samples.

In the original processing: The authors estimated nucleated cell counts from reference gene primer amplification. Clones were sequenced by immunoSEQ multiplex PCR, and TCRdb holds only the in-frame ones, with some missing. The V and J calls and clone size were taken over from that table, and D and trimming were inferred from the DNA. The sample contains fewer than 350,000 clones, about nine tenths of which appear only once. This CDR3 comprises 13 residues. V lost 11 bases and J 2 bases, leaving 16 bases between the germline ends. Sequencing used peripheral blood. The gene calls are TRBV12-3 or TRBV12-4 and TRBJ2-7; a possible D gene is TRBD2 (5 bases). The receptor comes from a woman between 25 and 40 years old with COVID-19, enrolled during active disease. The CDR3 nucleotides read TGTGCCTCCCGACGGGATGTGGCCTACGAGCAGTACTTC. Protein: CASRRDVAYEQYF.